The clone carrying this TCR beta chain came up many times. The antigen remains unidentified. Noted time point: sample taken at primary tumor resection. TCRs were sequenced from unsorted whole RNA of tumor, nontumor lung or PBMC. A unique molecular identifier was attached to every TCR cDNA molecule. TCRdb re-derived calls from the 5' RACE reads in MiXCR, one entry per CDR3 protein. The data hold approximately 11,000 distinct CDR3 sequences, with 5.1% observed a single time. The CDR3 spans 17 residues. Between the trimmed V and J ends, which lost 1 base and 5 bases, there was a span of 18 bases. Germline V gene data show CDR1 as SGHKS and CDR2 as YYEKEE (reference sequence). These data are taken from a study of spatial heterogeneity in lung cancer. Study-level results: One measure, the expanded intratumoral alpha and beta TCR count, tracked tumor mutation counts.

The specimen was lung tumor tissue, collected at surgery. This receptor was obtained from a male donor with early-stage non-small cell lung cancer. This sequence joins TRBV5-5 and TRBJ2-2; TRBD1 might be the D (6 bases). Here the CDR3 reads CASSLRPGQPQTGELFF. The CDR3 bases are TGTGCCAGCAGCTTGCGGCCCGGACAGCCCCAAACCGGGGAGCTGTTTTTT.